The rows below give T cell receptor beta chains drawn from one sample of a study of T cells in Graves' hyperthyroidism and ophthalmopathy. TCRdb redid the calling of the multiplex PCR reads with MiXCR, one entry per CDR3 protein. The sample includes under 650,000 distinct CDR3 sequences, about 16% of them seen just once. The sample taken for sequencing was blood. Every receptor here comes from a woman in her twenties or thirties with Graves' hyperthyroidism. CDR3s include the opening cysteine and the closing phenylalanine or tryptophan. Fields, in order: V gene, J gene, CDR3 protein.

>TRBV19|TRBJ2-5
CASSKQANGETQYF
>TRBV20-1|TRBJ2-5
CSARGPGTGGLETQYF
>TRBV4-3|TRBJ2-1
CASSQDWGVDEQFF
>TRBV12-3/TRBV12-4|TRBJ1-1
CASSFSSGYTEAFF
>TRBV11-3|TRBJ1-2
CASSPRQYSNYGYTF
>TRBV11-2|TRBJ1-5
CASSSTGFSPQHF
>TRBV29-1|TRBJ1-1
CSVDQVNTEAFF
>TRBV11-3|TRBJ2-5
CASSLDRQEGTQYF
>TRBV11-2|TRBJ2-5
CASSLGSSGPGETQYF
>TRBV9|TRBJ2-1
CASSVVTGGSKQFF
>TRBV28|TRBJ2-3
CASSPEQYRTDTQYF
>TRBV6-2/TRBV6-3|TRBJ2-7
CVSSYSRASWGAPYEQYF
>TRBV13|TRBJ2-5
CASSLGQGAMEETQYF
>TRBV18|TRBJ1-5
CASSPGVEQPQHF
>TRBV30|TRBJ2-7
CAWNDRPSYEQYF
>TRBV9|TRBJ2-1
CASSDGTPPEQFF
>TRBV6-1|TRBJ2-1
CASKEGLAQSYNEQFF
>TRBV30|TRBJ2-1
CAWEGTSGRGSGYKEQFF
>TRBV28|TRBJ2-7
CASSSPGTSGLYEQYF
>TRBV30|TRBJ2-3
CAWSVSGSLNTQYF
>TRBV29-1|TRBJ1-1
CSVEDQQPLEAFF
>TRBV28|TRBJ1-1
CASTEPYFAEAFF